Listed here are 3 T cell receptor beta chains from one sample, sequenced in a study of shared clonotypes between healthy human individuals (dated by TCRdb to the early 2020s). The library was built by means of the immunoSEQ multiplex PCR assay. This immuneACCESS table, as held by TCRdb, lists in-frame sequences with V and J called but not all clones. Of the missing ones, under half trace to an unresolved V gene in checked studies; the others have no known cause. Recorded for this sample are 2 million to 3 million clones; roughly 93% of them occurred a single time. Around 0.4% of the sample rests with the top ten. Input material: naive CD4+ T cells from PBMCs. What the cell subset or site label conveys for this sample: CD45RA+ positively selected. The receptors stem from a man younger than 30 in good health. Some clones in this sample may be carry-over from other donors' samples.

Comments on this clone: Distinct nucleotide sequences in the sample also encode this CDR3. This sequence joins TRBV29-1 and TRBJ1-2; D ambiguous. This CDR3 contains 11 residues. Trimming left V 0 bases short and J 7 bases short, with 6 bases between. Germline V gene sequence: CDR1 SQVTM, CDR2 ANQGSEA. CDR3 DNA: TGCAGCGTTGAAGAAGGACGTGGCTACACCTTC. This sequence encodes CSVEEGRGYTF. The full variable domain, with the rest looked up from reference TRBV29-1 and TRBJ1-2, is SAVISQKPSRDICQRGTSLTIQCQVDSQVTMMFWYRQQPGQSLTLIATANQGSEATYESGFVIDKFPISRPNLTFSTLTVSNMSPEDSSIYLCSVEEGRGYTFGSGTRLTVV.

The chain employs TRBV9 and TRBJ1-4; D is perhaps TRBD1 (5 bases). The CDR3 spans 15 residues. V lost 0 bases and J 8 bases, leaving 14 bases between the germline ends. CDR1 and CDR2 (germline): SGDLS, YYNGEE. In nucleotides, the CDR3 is TGTGCCAGCAGCGTAGGGGGTCAAGGGGACGAAAAACTGTTTTTT. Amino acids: CASSVGGQGDEKLFF.

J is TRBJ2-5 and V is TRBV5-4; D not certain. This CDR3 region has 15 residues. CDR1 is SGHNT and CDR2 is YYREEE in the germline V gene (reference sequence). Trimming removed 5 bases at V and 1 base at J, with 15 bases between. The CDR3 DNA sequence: TGTGCCAGCAGTACCGTGTCGGCACTCCAAGAGACCCAGTACTTC. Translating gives CASSTVSALQETQYF.